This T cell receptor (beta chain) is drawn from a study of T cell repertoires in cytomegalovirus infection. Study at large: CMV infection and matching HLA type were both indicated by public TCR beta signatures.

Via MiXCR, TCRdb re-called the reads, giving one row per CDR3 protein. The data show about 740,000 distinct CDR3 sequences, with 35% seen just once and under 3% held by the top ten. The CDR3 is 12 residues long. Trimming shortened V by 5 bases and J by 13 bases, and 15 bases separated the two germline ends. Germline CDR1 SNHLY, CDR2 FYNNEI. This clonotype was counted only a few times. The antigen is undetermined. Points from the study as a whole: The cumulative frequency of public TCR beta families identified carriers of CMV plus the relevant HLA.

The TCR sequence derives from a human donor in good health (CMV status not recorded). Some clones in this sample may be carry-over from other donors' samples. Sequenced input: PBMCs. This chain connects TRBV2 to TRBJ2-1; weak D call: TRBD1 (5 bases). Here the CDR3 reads CASSPISGAQFF. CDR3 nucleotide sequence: TGTGCCAGCAGTCCCATTAGTGGGGCCCAGTTCTTC.